This entry describes one T cell receptor (beta chain). Its specificity is unknown. This record comes from a study of cytomegalovirus exposure and HLA in healthy donors. The overall study: Ancestry clustering placed about four fifths of several hundred genotyped donors in the Caucasian-associated cluster. Regarding the study as a whole: Follow-up analysis later connected one missense variant in DCLRE1C with trimming of TCR beta V- and J-genes.

There are 14 residues in the CDR3. Germline V CDR1 and CDR2: KGHSH, LQKENI. With 5 bases clipped from V and 2 bases from J, the junction kept 2 bases outside the gene matches. Healthy people donating bone marrow made up the donors. These donors counted as nominally healthy when sampled, but unrecorded immune exposures were likely. PCR amplification relied on 60 Vbeta primers (plus 13 Jbeta primers). Clones were sequenced by immunoSEQ multiplex PCR, and TCRdb holds only the in-frame ones, with some missing. The table lists 150,000 or so clones, about 80% of them singletons. The sequence was obtained from a woman between 45 and 60 years old in good health and CMV-seropositive. The genes are TRBV18 and TRBJ1-4; 7 nucleotides agree with TRBD1. The sequenced sample consisted of PBMCs. The CDR3 bases are TGTGCCAGCTCAAAGACAGGGACTAATGAAAAACTGTTTTTT. This codes for CASSKTGTNEKLFF.